This T cell receptor (beta chain) was sequenced for a study of STAT5B mutations in CD4+ large granular lymphocyte leukemia. Study findings and constraints: Higher CD4+ than CD8+ T-LGLL clonality might reflect small sample size. Compared with healthy controls (2/35), patient top clones favored TRBV06 (8/27).

On this clone itself: Its antigen remains unidentified.

The CDR3 consists of 18 residues. Per the germline V gene, CDR1 is GTSNPN and CDR2 is SVGIG (reference sequence). V was clipped by 0 bases and J by 0 bases, with 18 bases between them. The survey-level immunoSEQ assay was used. This table comes from immunoSEQ multiplex PCR, and its TCRdb copy is limited to in-frame clones, with some not included. The table records under 40,000 clones, about four fifths of them present only once. The sample taken for sequencing was CD4+ T cells from blood buffy coats. This sequence originates from a human donor in good health. V and J are TRBV30 and TRBJ1-5; a weak D match, TRBD1 (6 bases). The CDR3 region has the DNA TGTGCCTGGAGTGTAAGCCCCCCGGACAGATATAGCAATCAGCCCCAGCATTTT. This translates into CAWSVSPPDRYSNQPQHF.